The 26 T cell receptor beta chains below all came from one sample that was sequenced in a study of shared clonotypes between healthy human individuals. The assay was immunoSEQ multiplex PCR, and TCRdb's table has in-frame clones only and misses some. The table lists more than 600,000 clones, about 90% of them singletons. In the naive CD8 group, cells lacked CD45RO and were positively selected for CCR7, so terminally differentiated effector memory CD45RA+ cells were left out. The sequencing sample was made of naive CD8+ T cells sorted from blood. The receptors shown here come from a man aged 30 to 45 in good health.

The gene calls are TRBV15 and TRBJ2-4, with 10 positions matching TRBD1. Per germline, CDR1 LNHNV and CDR2 YYDKDF (reference sequence). The CDR3 consists of 15 residues. V gave up 3 bases and J gave up 9 bases; unmatched junction bases: 8. The CDR3 loop reads CATSRSRDRGGIQYF. Written as DNA, the CDR3 is TGTGCCACCAGCAGGTCCCGGGACAGGGGAGGCATTCAGTACTTC.

The chain carries TRBV4-1 and TRBJ2-2; 9 bases align to TRBD2. The CDR3 sequence is 15 residues long. The germline V gene encodes CDR1 MGHRA and CDR2 YSYEKL. The ends lost 8 bases at V and 5 bases at J; junction bases unmatched: 9. The CDR3 is CASSGVAGVTGELFF. DNA for the CDR3: TGCGCCAGCTCCGGGGTAGCGGGAGTTACCGGGGAGCTGTTTTTT.

V gene TRBV7-9 combines with J gene TRBJ1-1; tentative D call: TRBD1 (6 bases). Germline CDR1 SEHNR, CDR2 FQNEAQ (reference sequence). This CDR3 contains 13 residues. Trimming stripped 2 bases from V and 10 bases from J, with 14 bases between. The CDR3 nucleotides read TGTGCCAGCAGCTTACTAGGGACCAGGGGAGCTTTCTTT. It yields the protein CASSLLGTRGAFF. Drawing the rest from reference TRBV7-9 and TRBJ1-1, the complete variable domain is DTGVSQNPRHKITKRGQNVTFRCDPISEHNRLYWYRQTLGQGPEFLTYFQNEAQLEKSRLLSDRFSAERPKGSFSTLEIQRTEQGDSAMYLCASSLLGTRGAFFGQGTRLTVV.

This clone appeared a single time. The chain uses TRBV5-6 and TRBJ1-3; tentatively, D is TRBD1 (6 bases). V was cut by 1 base and J by 3 bases, with 14 bases left in between. This CDR3 region has 16 residues. Germline CDR1 is SGHDT and CDR2 is YYEEEE. The chain's CDR3 is CASSLPTQGIGNTIYF. The CDR3, as DNA: TGTGCCAGCAGCTTGCCCACTCAGGGGATTGGAAACACCATATATTTT.

The rearrangement joins TRBV5-4 to TRBJ2-1; 8 positions agree with TRBD2. Unmatched junction bases numbered 7, after V lost 3 bases and J lost 8 bases. CDR1 is SGHNT and CDR2 is YYREEE in the germline V gene (reference sequence). The CDR3 spans 14 residues. DNA of the CDR3: TGTGCCAGCAGCTGGACTAGCCCAGCCTATGAGCAGTTCTTC. Protein sequence: CASSWTSPAYEQFF.

The chain links TRBV28 to TRBJ2-3; D not resolved. Trimming took 2 bases from V and 6 from J, leaving 12 bases between them. The CDR3 loop spans 14 amino acids. Germline CDR1 MDHEN, CDR2 SYDVKM. CDR3 sequence: CASSLEPYIDTQYF. In nucleotides, the CDR3 is TGTGCCAGCAGTTTAGAACCGTATATTGATACGCAGTATTTT.

The J gene is TRBJ1-1, the V gene TRBV27, with unresolved D. CDR1 is MNHEY, CDR2 SMNVEV, per germline (reference sequence). The CDR3 is 14 amino acids. V lost 3 bases and J lost 4, with 12 bases in between. As DNA, the CDR3 is TGTGCCAGCAGTTTCTCCGGCGAGGCCACTGAAGCTTTCTTT. This gives the protein CASSFSGEATEAFF.

The chain links TRBV2 to TRBJ1-3; D gene uncertain. Germline V gene sequence: CDR1 SNHLY, CDR2 FYNNEI. V was shortened by 7 bases and J by 0 bases, with 4 bases between the two germline ends. This CDR3 region has 12 residues. CDR3 region: CASKNSGNTIYF. CDR3 nucleotides: TGTGCCAGCAAAAACTCTGGAAACACCATATATTTT.

The chain uses TRBV4-1 and TRBJ1-3; D not resolved. V lost 0 bases and J lost 15, with 18 bases in between. Germline CDR1 reads MGHRA; CDR2 reads YSYEKL. The CDR3 extends over 14 amino acids. CDR3 sequence: CASSQEGLIPPTYF. In DNA, the CDR3 is TGCGCCAGCAGCCAAGAGGGCCTGATACCCCCCACATATTTT.

A single count supports this clone. The chain joins TRBV12-5 to TRBJ2-2, with 7 bases identical to TRBD1. The CDR3 is made up of 18 amino acids. The trim removed 9 bases at V and 0 bases at J, leaving 16 bases unmatched. Looked up from germline, CDR1 is LGHNT and CDR2 is FRNRAP. The CDR3 nucleotides read TGTGCTAGGGAGGCAAAAGGGGGCAGCCTATCGAACACCGGGGAGCTGTTTTTT. Its protein is CAREAKGGSLSNTGELFF.

J is TRBJ1-5 and V is TRBV7-2, with D possibly being TRBD1 (5 bases). With 4 bases removed from V and 8 bases from J, the gap between germline ends came to 15 bases. Germline assignment: CDR1 SGHTA and CDR2 FQGNSA. The CDR3 contains 14 residues. Written as DNA, the CDR3 is TGTGCCAGCAGCTCGACAGTTCTGTATGAGCCCCAGCATTTT. Translating gives CASSSTVLYEPQHF. The entire variable domain, with the rest obtained from reference TRBV7-2 and TRBJ1-5, is as follows: GAGVSQSPSNKVTEKGKDVELRCDPISGHTALYWYRQSLGQGLEFLIYFQGNSAPDKSGLPSDRFSAERTGGSVSTLTIQRTQQEDSAVYLCASSSTVLYEPQHFGDGTRLSIL.

About this clone: Other DNA sequences in this sample translate to the same CDR3. J is TRBJ2-2 and V is TRBV5-1, with D possibly being TRBD1 (5 bases). Deletions cut 0 bases from V and 5 bases from J, with 5 bases between. This CDR3 contains 13 residues. CDR1 and CDR2 from the germline V gene are SGHRS and YFSETQ. The CDR3 nucleotides are TGCGCCAGCAGCTTGGCAGGGACCGGGGAGCTGTTTTTT. This sequence encodes CASSLAGTGELFF.

The count of this clone is one. This chain joins TRBV28 and TRBJ1-2, with no clear D. V was trimmed by 4 bases and J by 3 bases, leaving 12 bases between them. The CDR3 contains 14 residues. CDR1 and CDR2 (germline): MDHEN, SYDVKM. The CDR3 sequence: CASSSADRHYGYTF. The DNA of the CDR3 is TGTGCCAGCAGTTCCGCAGATAGACACTATGGCTACACCTTC.

V gene TRBV27 combines with J gene TRBJ2-7; unclear D gene. Germline V gene sequence: CDR1 MNHEY, CDR2 SMNVEV (reference sequence). The CDR3 loop spans 13 amino acids. Between the trimmed V and J ends, which lost 4 bases and 4 bases, there was a span of 11 bases. CDR3 in DNA: TGTGCCAGCAGTTCCCTAAGAAGTTACGAGCAGTACTTC. Protein sequence: CASSSLRSYEQYF.

The DNA of the CDR3 is TGTGCCAGCAGTTCCACCACGTCCGGACGCACAAATGAAAAACTGTTTTTT. Protein product: CASSSTTSGRTNEKLFF. The V gene is TRBV28, the J gene TRBJ1-4; D ambiguous. With 4 bases removed from V and 5 bases from J, the gap between germline ends came to 20 bases. CDR3 length: 17 residues. CDR1 is MDHEN, CDR2 SYDVKM, per germline.

This chain uses TRBV4-3 with TRBJ1-1; no firm D call. This CDR3 region has 15 residues. V lost 1 base and J lost 1, with 10 bases in between. Germline CDR1 and CDR2: LGHNA and YSLEER. The CDR3 sequence: CASSQAPEQNTEAFF. CDR3 DNA: TGCGCCAGCAGCCAAGCACCGGAGCAGAACACTGAAGCTTTCTTT.

The chain links TRBV11-2 to TRBJ2-1; no definite D call. This CDR3 is 16 amino acids long. Trimming removed 5 bases at V and 1 base at J, with 15 bases between. Germline V lookup: CDR1 SGHAT, CDR2 FQNNGV. The chain's CDR3 is CASSQERTQSYNEQFF. The CDR3 DNA sequence: TGTGCCAGCAGCCAAGAACGTACCCAGTCCTACAATGAGCAGTTCTTC. The full variable domain, in which reference TRBV11-2 and TRBJ2-1 provide the parts outside the CDR3, is EAGVAQSPRYKIIEKRQSVAFWCNPISGHATLYWYQQILGQGPKLLIQFQNNGVVDDSQLPKDRFSAERLKGVDSTLKIQPAKLEDSAVYLCASSQERTQSYNEQFFGPGTRLTVL.

The V call is TRBV9, the J call TRBJ2-3; TRBD1 matches 7 bases. The CDR3 extends over 14 amino acids. Looked up from germline, CDR1 is SGDLS and CDR2 is YYNGEE. Trimming removed 4 bases from V and 4 bases from J; junction bases left unmatched: 6. CDR3 protein: CASSSGTDPDTQYF. CDR3 in DNA: TGTGCCAGCAGCTCAGGGACAGACCCAGATACGCAGTATTTT.

The V and J genes are TRBV6-6 and TRBJ2-7, with unresolved D. V was clipped by 4 bases and J by 2 bases, with 15 bases between them. The germline gives CDR1 MNHNY, CDR2 SVGAGI (reference sequence). CDR3 length: 15 residues. The CDR3 is CASSFPQELPYEQYF. DNA for the CDR3: TGTGCCAGCAGTTTTCCGCAGGAGCTCCCCTACGAGCAGTACTTC.

This chain connects TRBV19 to TRBJ2-7; D uncertain. Germline V gene sequence: CDR1 LNHDA, CDR2 SQIVND (reference sequence). Deletions cut 5 bases from V and 0 bases from J, with 8 bases between. This CDR3 has 13 residues. Here the CDR3 reads CASSYTFSYEQYF. The CDR3 coding sequence is TGTGCCAGTAGTTACACATTCTCCTACGAGCAGTACTTC.

V gene TRBV10-3 combines with J gene TRBJ1-2; D is perhaps TRBD1 (5 bases). Per germline, CDR1 ENHRY and CDR2 SYGVKD. CDR3 length equals 14 residues. The V gene lost 1 base and the J gene lost 7 bases, with 13 bases spanning the gap. CDR3 in amino acids: CAISEYRDGAGYTF. The CDR3 DNA follows: TGTGCCATCAGTGAGTATCGGGACGGCGCTGGCTACACCTTC.

V usage is TRBV5-1 and J usage is TRBJ2-1; 8 nucleotides align to TRBD1. Trimming removed 4 bases from V and 2 bases from J; junction bases left unmatched: 8. Looked up from germline, CDR1 is SGHRS and CDR2 is YFSETQ. There are 16 residues in the CDR3. CDR3 sequence: CASSKTGGPTYNEQFF. The CDR3 nucleotides read TGCGCCAGCAGCAAAACAGGGGGGCCTACCTACAATGAGCAGTTCTTC.

The rearrangement links TRBV15 to TRBJ2-5, with D hard to call. CDR3 size: 14 residues. V shed 5 bases and J shed 1 base, with 11 bases lying between them. Germline CDR1 reads LNHNV; CDR2 reads YYDKDF (reference sequence). CDR3 amino acids: CATSSLEVQETQYF. Here the CDR3 DNA reads TGTGCCACCAGCTCCCTAGAGGTCCAAGAGACCCAGTACTTC. The full variable domain, its missing parts supplied by reference TRBV15 and TRBJ2-5, is DAMVIQNPRYQVTQFGKPVTLSCSQTLNHNVMYWYQQKSSQAPKLLFHYYDKDFNNEADTPDNFQSRRPNTSFCFLDIRSPGLGDTAMYLCATSSLEVQETQYFGPGTRLLVL.

In DNA, the CDR3 is TGTGCCGTCGTTATTGACTTCTACAATGAGCAGTTCTTC. This encodes CAVVIDFYNEQFF. The chain links TRBV7-2 to TRBJ2-1; D remains unclear. Between the trimmed V and J ends, which lost 11 bases and 3 bases, there was a span of 14 bases. Germline V CDR1 and CDR2: SGHTA, FQGNSA. This CDR3 has 13 residues.

The chain is built from TRBV10-3 and TRBJ1-1; D might be TRBD1 (5 bases). Per germline, CDR1 ENHRY and CDR2 SYGVKD. CDR3 length equals 14 residues. Trimming shortened V by 4 bases and J by 0 bases, and 9 bases separated the two germline ends. The CDR3 loop is CAISGRELNTEAFF. The CDR3 DNA reads TGTGCCATCAGTGGCAGGGAATTGAACACTGAAGCTTTCTTT.

The chain uses TRBV27 and TRBJ2-7, with TRBD1 matching 7 bases. Germline V gives CDR1 MNHEY, CDR2 SMNVEV (reference sequence). V was clipped by 6 bases and J by 2 bases; unmatched bases: 4. This CDR3 has 13 residues. CDR3 sequence reads: CASSGTAAYEQYF. The CDR3 DNA is TGTGCCAGCAGCGGGACAGCGGCCTACGAGCAGTACTTC.